This T cell receptor beta chain was retrieved from a study of cytomegalovirus exposure and HLA in healthy donors. Study-level results: Most TCR sequences were rare, but some public TCRs occurred in many donors. It was about 180 TCR beta chains that were listed as cytomegalovirus-associated. Reportedly, a later analysis found an Asian-associated ancestry cluster had fewer N-insertions than the roughly 630-donor mean.

The primer mix had 60 Vbeta and 13 Jbeta primers. The method was immunoSEQ multiplex PCR; TCRdb's version includes in-frame clones alone and lacks a portion of them. The profile shows 140,000 or so clones, 80% to 85% of them singletons. Germline V gene sequence: CDR1 SQVTM, CDR2 ANQGSEA. V shed 8 bases and J shed 1 base, with 14 bases lying between them. This CDR3 is 13 amino acids long. Comment on this clone: Its antigen is currently unknown.

Sequencing was done on a sample of PBMCs. The chain is built from TRBV29-1 and TRBJ1-1; D is ambiguous. This clonotype was sampled from a woman between 25 and 40 years old in good health and CMV-seronegative. CDR3 in amino acids: CSPQALENTEAFF. The CDR3 DNA reads as TGCAGCCCGCAAGCGTTGGAGAACACTGAAGCTTTCTTT.